Below, 5 T cell receptor beta chains from the same sample are listed, as sequenced in a study of response to subunit inactivated influenza vaccine (dated by TCRdb to about 2018). Receptor amplification or capture employed RT-PCR. Sequencing relied on an Illumina HiSeq 2500. The public reads were reanalyzed by TCRdb: fastp trimming at Q25, MiXCR alignment, in-frame beta chains only. A single entry per CDR3 protein holds the most common genes and DNA from its merged rows. This sample lists approximately 230,000 distinct CDR3 sequences; roughly an eighth were detected once. The ten largest clones capture 7.8% of the sample. The specimen was non-naive T cells sorted from PBMCs, collected approximately 15 days before vaccination. In light of the paper, this sample's cell subset or site label describes: memory T cell fraction. The origin of the receptors is a man in his forties or fifties who received an inactivated influenza vaccine. Donor details come from another sample of the same person, matched by shared clones.

This clonotype was counted a few times. The chain links TRBV5-6 to TRBJ2-1; D is unclear. Germline V gives CDR1 SGHDT, CDR2 YYEEEE. The CDR3 length is 12 residues. Trimming removed 2 bases at V and 8 bases at J, with 8 bases between. CDR3 sequence (DNA): TGTGCCAGCAGCTTCTCCGTCTATGAGCAGTTCTTC. Translation: CASSFSVYEQFF. Using reference TRBV5-6 and TRBJ2-1 for the parts outside the CDR3, the full variable domain is DAGVTQSPTHLIKTRGQQVTLRCSPKSGHDTVSWYQQALGQGPQFIFQYYEEEERQRGNFPDRFSGHQFPNYSSELNVNALLLGDSALYLCASSFSVYEQFFGPGTRLTVL.

This clonotype showed up just a few times. J is TRBJ2-7 and V is TRBV7-2; 7 bases are a match to TRBD1. The CDR3 runs to 16 residues. Germline CDR1 SGHTA, CDR2 FQGNSA. With 1 base clipped from V and 5 bases from J, the junction kept 11 bases outside the gene matches. For the CDR3, the DNA is TGTGCCAGCAGCTTAGTAGGGGGCAGGGGTAGCCACGAGCAGTACTTC. Residues: CASSLVGGRGSHEQYF.

For the CDR3, the DNA is TGTGCCAGCAGCCACCACAGGGTGGGCACTGAAGCTTTCTTT. Amino acid sequence: CASSHHRVGTEAFF. V usage is TRBV3-1 and J usage is TRBJ1-1; tentative D call: TRBD1 (6 bases). The CDR3 is 14 residues long. Trimming pared 3 bases from V and 4 bases from J, leaving 12 bases between. The germline CDR1 and CDR2 sequences are LGHDT and YNNKEL (reference sequence).

This clonotype showed up just a few times. This chain connects TRBV7-2 to TRBJ2-7, with 8 bases fitting TRBD1. CDR1 and CDR2 from the germline V gene are SGHTA and FQGNSA. The CDR3 has 14 residues. V was pared by 5 bases and J by 7 bases, with 10 bases of the junction left unmatched. The CDR3 loop reads CASSANRGSGEQYF. The CDR3 DNA reads as TGTGCCAGCAGCGCAAACAGGGGGAGCGGGGAGCAGTACTTC.

This clonotype was seen a single time. V and J are TRBV10-1 and TRBJ2-7; D is ambiguous. The CDR3 runs 10 residues. Germline CDR1 is WNHNN and CDR2 is SYGVQD (reference sequence). The V end lost 9 bases, the J end lost 5 bases, and 8 bases lay between the germline ends. Written as DNA, the CDR3 is TGCGCCAGGCACTACGACGAGCAGTACTTC. Amino acid sequence: CARHYDEQYF.